This T cell receptor beta chain was sequenced in a study of cytotoxic CD8 clonotypes in ibrutinib-treated CLL. Trimming pared 1 base from V and 2 bases from J, leaving 16 bases between. This CDR3 spans 17 amino acids. Germline values: CDR1 MDHEN, CDR2 SYDVKM. This clone has only a few counts. Investigators sought sequencing depths of between 1 in 200,000 and 1 in 1 million T cells. The table came from immunoSEQ multiplex PCR; TCRdb's copy has only in-frame clones and leaves some out. The data contain fewer than 75,000 clones, roughly 71% of them singletons. This rearrangement joins TRBV28 to TRBJ2-3; D possibly corresponds to TRBD2 (6 bases). This material consisted of PBMCs, taken after 12 months of ibrutinib treatment. This sequence was found in a human donor with chronic lymphocytic leukemia. CDR3 coding DNA: TGTGCCAGCAGTTTATACCCCAGGGAGGTATTCACAGATACGCAGTATTTT. This gives the protein CASSLYPREVFTDTQYF.